This section outlines one T cell receptor (beta chain) sequence together with its context. Its antigen is not identified. This sample's treatment: oral pan-JAK inhibitor, 5-10 mg twice daily. The data originate from a study of CD8+ T cells in alopecia areata. Study-wide points: TCR sharing was clearer in mice than between patients, perhaps partly owing to patient HLA diversity.

Germline CDR1 SQVTM, CDR2 ANQGSEA. Trimming left V 4 bases short and J 4 bases short, with 7 bases between. CDR3 size: 11 residues. TCR sequencing used cDNA made by reverse transcription of extracted RNA. Here immunoSEQ multiplex PCR was the method, and the copy in TCRdb shows in-frame clones only, minus some. This table has approximately 210,000 clones, roughly 60% appearing once. This sequence was found in a human donor with alopecia areata. This chain connects TRBV29-1 to TRBJ1-2; D gene ambiguous. The sample was CD4+ T cells sorted from blood, taken at week 24, from a patient treated with tofacitinib. CDR3 in amino acids: CSVGESYGYTF. CDR3 in DNA: TGCAGCGTTGGAGAGAGCTATGGCTACACCTTC.